These 4 T cell receptor beta chains were all obtained from the same sample, sequenced in a study of patients and donors after allogeneic stem cell transplantation. MiXCR was run by TCRdb on the RT-PCR reads, yielding one entry per CDR3 protein. The sample lists 390,000 or so distinct CDR3 sequences; approximately 16% were seen once. Material: blood, either unsorted or a sorted T cell fraction (not recorded which). These receptors were collected from a human donor who was either an allogeneic HSCT recipient or a stem cell or donor lymphocyte infusion donor (not recorded which). It is not recorded whose cells these are; they may come from a transplant donor.

This clonotype was counted only a few times. This chain uses TRBV12-3 or TRBV12-4 with TRBJ2-7; TRBD1 might be the D (6 bases). With 3 bases removed from V and 5 bases from J, the gap between germline ends came to 14 bases. The CDR3 runs 14 residues. CDR3 in DNA: TGTGCCAGCAGTTTTAACGCGGACAGCCACGAGCAGTACTTC. This translates into CASSFNADSHEQYF.

This clonotype was recorded a few times. This chain uses TRBV27 with TRBJ2-7, with D possibly TRBD2 on 5 matching bases. The CDR3 extends over 15 amino acids. The V end was cut by 1 base, the J end by 0 bases, with 10 bases between. Germline V gives CDR1 MNHEY, CDR2 SMNVEV (reference sequence). The CDR3 reads CASSLWAGYSYEQYF. CDR3 DNA: TGTGCCAGCAGTTTATGGGCGGGTTACTCCTACGAGCAGTACTTC.

The table lists this clonotype with a few counts. This sequence joins TRBV11-1 and TRBJ2-7; D ambiguous. CDR3 length: 15 residues. Trimming removed 4 bases at V and 3 bases at J, with 16 bases between. CDR1 is SGHAT, CDR2 FQDESV, per germline (reference sequence). The CDR3 DNA sequence: TGTGCCAGCAGCTCCCTGGACGGTACTGACTACGAGCAGTACTTC. Its protein product is CASSSLDGTDYEQYF. Supplemented by reference TRBV11-1 and TRBJ2-7, the full variable domain reads EAEVAQSPRYKITEKSQAVAFWCDPISGHATLYWYRQILGQGPELLVQFQDESVVDDSQLPKDRFSAERLKGVDSTLKIQPAELGDSAMYLCASSSLDGTDYEQYFGPGTRLTVT.

The chain recombines TRBV7-9 with TRBJ2-5, with 8 nucleotides matching TRBD1. The CDR3 is 17 amino acids. Trimming took 5 bases from V and 2 from J; bases not matched to a gene: 13. Germline values: CDR1 SEHNR, CDR2 FQNEAQ (reference sequence). CDR3 sequence: CASSTVLRDRRQETQYF. In DNA, the CDR3 is TGTGCCAGCAGCACGGTTCTCCGGGACAGGAGGCAAGAGACCCAGTACTTC.